This TCR beta chain stems from a study of cytomegalovirus exposure and HLA in healthy donors. As for this clone: Its antigen is as yet unknown.

Findings and caveats of the study: Within an earlier analysis, most TCR beta V segments proved productive either about 90% or about 30% of the time. The study carried out a later analysis of TCR beta sequences. It associated some 15,000 of them with specific HLA alleles at a false discovery rate of 0.05. As immune exposure information, only CMV serostatus was available.

With 60 Vbeta and 13 Jbeta primers, the PCR was carried out. Clones were read by immunoSEQ multiplex PCR, and TCRdb kept only the in-frame ones, dropping some. The sample contains under 100,000 clones, about three quarters of which appear only once. The TCR comes from a woman aged 45-65 years in good health and CMV-seropositive. Sequencing was done on a sample of PBMCs.

The CDR3 region has the DNA TGTGCCAGTAGCCCCGGGTCAGAAATTTCACCCCTCCACTTT. This encodes CASSPGSEISPLHF. V gene TRBV19 combines with J gene TRBJ1-6; unclear D gene. Germline lookup yields CDR1 LNHDA and CDR2 SQIVND (reference sequence). CDR3 size: 14 residues. Deletions cut 6 bases from V and 9 bases from J, with 15 bases between. The variable domain in full, with the rest retrieved from reference TRBV19 and TRBJ1-6, is DGGITQSPKYLFRKEGQNVTLSCEQNLNHDAMYWYRQDPGQGLRLIYYSQIVNDFQKGDIAEGYSVSREKKESFPLTVTSAQKNPTAFYLCASSPGSEISPLHFGNGTRLTVT.